One sample yielded the 5 T cell receptor beta chains listed below, sequenced in a study of shared clonotypes between healthy human individuals. Here immunoSEQ multiplex PCR was the method, and the copy in TCRdb shows in-frame clones only, minus some. Of 85,000 to 100,000 clones in the sample, approximately 75% are singletons; the top ten hold approximately 46%. Material: memory CD8+ T cells sorted from blood. As for subset: CD45RO+ cells pooled with CCR7-negative TemRA cells. These receptor sequences come from a man aged 25-45 years in good health.

The rearrangement uses TRBV10-1 and TRBJ2-7; tentatively, D is TRBD2 (5 bases). CDR1 and CDR2 from the germline V gene are WNHNN and SYGVQD (reference sequence). The CDR3 runs 17 residues. The germline V and J ends were trimmed by 3 bases and 4 bases, with 22 bases remaining between them. This CDR3 is CASSEVSGCLSEYEQYF. CDR3 DNA sequence: TGCGCCAGCAGTGAAGTAAGCGGTTGTCTTTCAGAGTACGAGCAGTACTTC.

The chain couples TRBV6-5 to TRBJ1-1; a possible D gene is TRBD1 (6 bases). V lost 6 bases, J lost 8 bases, and 10 bases lay in between. The CDR3 consists of 11 residues. Germline loops: CDR1 MNHEY, CDR2 SVGAGI. The chain's CDR3 is CASSSGTEAFF. The DNA for the CDR3 is TGTGCCAGCAGCTCCGGGACAGAAGCTTTCTTT.

This clone was picked up a small number of times. The V and J genes are TRBV4-1 and TRBJ2-7; D gene uncertain. CDR1 MGHRA and CDR2 YSYEKL come from the germline V gene. V dropped 1 base and J dropped 3 bases, with 13 bases sitting between them. The CDR3 runs to 15 residues. For the CDR3, the DNA is TGCGCCAGCAGCCAAGTTTTCTCAACCTACTACGAGCAGTACTTC. This encodes CASSQVFSTYYEQYF.

This chain uses TRBV28 with TRBJ1-2, with D hard to call. The CDR3 extends over 13 amino acids. Germline-derived CDR1 and CDR2 are MDHEN and SYDVKM. V lost 5 bases to trimming and J lost 8 bases, with 15 bases between them. This CDR3 is CASSPSLPPGYTF. CDR3 in DNA: TGTGCCAGCAGTCCCAGCCTCCCACCGGGCTACACCTTC.

This clone was counted a few times. The chain couples TRBV5-6 to TRBJ2-2; D is unresolved. Germline assignment: CDR1 SGHDT and CDR2 YYEEEE. Trimming pared 7 bases from V and 6 bases from J, leaving 13 bases between. The CDR3 covers 13 residues. DNA for the CDR3: TGTGCCAGCGACCTCCGGGCCGCCGGGGAGCTGTTTTTT. Encoded protein: CASDLRAAGELFF. Looking up the rest from reference TRBV5-6 and TRBJ2-2 gives the full variable domain: DAGVTQSPTHLIKTRGQQVTLRCSPKSGHDTVSWYQQALGQGPQFIFQYYEEEERQRGNFPDRFSGHQFPNYSSELNVNALLLGDSALYLCASDLRAAGELFFGEGSRLTVL.